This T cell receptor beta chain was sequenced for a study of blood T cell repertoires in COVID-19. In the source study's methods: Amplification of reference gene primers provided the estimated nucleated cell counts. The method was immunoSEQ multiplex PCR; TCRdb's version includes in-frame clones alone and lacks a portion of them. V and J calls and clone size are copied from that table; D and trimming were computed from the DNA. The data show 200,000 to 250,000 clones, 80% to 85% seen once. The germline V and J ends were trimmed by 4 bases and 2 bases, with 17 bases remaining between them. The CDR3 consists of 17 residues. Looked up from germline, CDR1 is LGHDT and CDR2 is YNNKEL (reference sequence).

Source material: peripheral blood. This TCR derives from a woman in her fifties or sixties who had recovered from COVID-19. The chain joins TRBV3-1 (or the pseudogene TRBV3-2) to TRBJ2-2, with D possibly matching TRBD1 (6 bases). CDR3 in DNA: TGTGCCAGCAGCCCACACGGACAGCCGGTTAACACCGGGGAGCTGTTTTTT. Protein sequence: CASSPHGQPVNTGELFF.